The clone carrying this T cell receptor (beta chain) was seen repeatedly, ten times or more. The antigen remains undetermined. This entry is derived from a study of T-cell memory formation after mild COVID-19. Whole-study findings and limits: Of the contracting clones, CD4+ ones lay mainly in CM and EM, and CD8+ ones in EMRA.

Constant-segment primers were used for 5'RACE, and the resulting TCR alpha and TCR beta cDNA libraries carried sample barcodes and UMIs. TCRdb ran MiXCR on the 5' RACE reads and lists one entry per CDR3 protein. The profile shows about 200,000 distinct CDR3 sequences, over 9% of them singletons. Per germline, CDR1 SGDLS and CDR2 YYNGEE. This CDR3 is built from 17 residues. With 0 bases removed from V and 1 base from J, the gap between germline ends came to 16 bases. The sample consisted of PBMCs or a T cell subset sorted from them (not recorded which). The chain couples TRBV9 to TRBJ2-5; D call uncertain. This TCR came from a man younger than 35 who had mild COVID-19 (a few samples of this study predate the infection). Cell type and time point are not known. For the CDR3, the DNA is TGTGCCAGCAGCGTAGCCGTCGGCGGTAACCTCCAAGAGACCCAGTACTTC. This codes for CASSVAVGGNLQETQYF.